These 2 T cell receptor beta chains originate from one sample sequenced in a study of blood T cell repertoires in COVID-19. The assay was immunoSEQ multiplex PCR, and TCRdb's table has in-frame clones only and misses some. This sample has a few hundred thousand clones, with 89% found just once. Sequenced input: peripheral blood. Receptors originate from a middle-aged man with acute or convalescent COVID-19.

The chain uses TRBV10-3 and TRBJ2-7; D remains unclear. This CDR3 contains 15 residues. Trimming left V 0 bases short and J 0 bases short, with 9 bases between. CDR1 is ENHRY, CDR2 SYGVKD, per germline. CDR3 region: CAISESRAYSYEQYF. The CDR3 nucleotides are TGTGCCATCAGTGAGTCTAGAGCGTACTCCTACGAGCAGTACTTC.

This clone was found once. The chain links TRBV5-8 to TRBJ2-3; D uncertain. Trimming stripped 6 bases from V and 7 bases from J, with 18 bases between. The CDR3 loop spans 14 amino acids. From germline, CDR1 is SGHTS and CDR2 YDEGEE. The CDR3 region is CASTISASTYTQYF. CDR3 DNA: TGTGCCAGCACTATTTCCGCCTCTACTTATACGCAGTATTTT. Full variable domain (remainder filled in from reference TRBV5-8 and TRBJ2-3): EAGVTQSPTHLIKTRGQQATLRCSPISGHTSVYWYQQALGLGLQFLLWYDEGEERNRGNFPPRFSGRQFPNYSSELNVNALELEDSALYLCASTISASTYTQYFGPGTRLTVL.